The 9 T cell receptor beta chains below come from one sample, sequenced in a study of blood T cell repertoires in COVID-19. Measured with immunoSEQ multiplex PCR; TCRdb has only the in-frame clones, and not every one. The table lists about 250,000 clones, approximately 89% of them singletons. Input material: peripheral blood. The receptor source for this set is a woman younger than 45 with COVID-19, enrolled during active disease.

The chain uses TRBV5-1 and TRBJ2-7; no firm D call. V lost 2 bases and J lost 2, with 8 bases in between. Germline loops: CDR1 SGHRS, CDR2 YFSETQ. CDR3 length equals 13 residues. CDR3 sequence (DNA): TGCGCCAGCAGCTTTTGTCTTCCCTACGAGCAGTACGTC. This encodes CASSFCLPYEQYV.

CDR3 nucleotides: TGTGCCAGCAGCTACGGGACTAGCGGGAGTGAGCAGTTCTTC. This codes for CASSYGTSGSEQFF. This sequence joins TRBV7-9 and TRBJ2-1, with 14 bases identical to TRBD2. With 4 bases clipped from V and 9 bases from J, the junction kept 2 bases outside the gene matches. Per the germline V gene, CDR1 is SEHNR and CDR2 is FQNEAQ (reference sequence). The length of the CDR3 is 14 residues.

CDR3 coding DNA: TGTGCCAGCAGCCCGAGGACAGACTTCACCGGGGAGCTGTTTTTT. The encoded protein is CASSPRTDFTGELFF. The chain joins TRBV7-9 to TRBJ2-2; possibly TRBD1 for D (6 bases). Germline-derived CDR1 and CDR2 are SEHNR and FQNEAQ (reference sequence). V lost 5 bases and J lost 4, with 14 bases in between. The CDR3 consists of 15 residues.

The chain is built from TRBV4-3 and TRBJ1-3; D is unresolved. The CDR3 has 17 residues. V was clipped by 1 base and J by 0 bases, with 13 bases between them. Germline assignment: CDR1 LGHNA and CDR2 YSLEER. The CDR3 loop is CASSQATGLSSGNTIYF. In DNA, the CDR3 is TGCGCCAGCAGCCAAGCTACTGGACTCTCCTCTGGAAACACCATATATTTT.

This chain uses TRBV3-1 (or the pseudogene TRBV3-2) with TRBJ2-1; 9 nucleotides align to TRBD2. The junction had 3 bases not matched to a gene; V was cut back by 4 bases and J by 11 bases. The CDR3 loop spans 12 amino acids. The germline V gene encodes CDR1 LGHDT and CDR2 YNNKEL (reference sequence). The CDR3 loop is CASSLSGSQQFF. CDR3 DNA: TGTGCCAGCAGCCTTAGCGGGAGCCAGCAGTTCTTC.

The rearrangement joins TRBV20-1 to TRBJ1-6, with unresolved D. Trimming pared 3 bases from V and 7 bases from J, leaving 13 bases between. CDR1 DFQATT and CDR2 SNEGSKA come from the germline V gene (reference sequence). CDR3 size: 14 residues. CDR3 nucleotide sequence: TGCAGTGCTAGTATCCCCCTTGAGAATTCACCCCTCCACTTT. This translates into CSASIPLENSPLHF.

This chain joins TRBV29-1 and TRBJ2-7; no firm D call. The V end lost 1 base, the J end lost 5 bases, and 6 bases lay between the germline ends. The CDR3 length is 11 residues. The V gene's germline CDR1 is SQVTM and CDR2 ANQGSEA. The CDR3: CSVEGVDEQYF. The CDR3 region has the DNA TGCAGCGTTGAAGGAGTTGACGAGCAGTACTTC.

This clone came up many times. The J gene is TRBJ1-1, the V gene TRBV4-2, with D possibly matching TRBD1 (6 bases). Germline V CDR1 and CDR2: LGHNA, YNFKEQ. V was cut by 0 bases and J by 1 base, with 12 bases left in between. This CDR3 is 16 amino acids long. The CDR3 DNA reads TGTGCCAGCAGCCAAGATGTAAGGACAGAGAACACTGAAGCTTTCTTT. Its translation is CASSQDVRTENTEAFF.

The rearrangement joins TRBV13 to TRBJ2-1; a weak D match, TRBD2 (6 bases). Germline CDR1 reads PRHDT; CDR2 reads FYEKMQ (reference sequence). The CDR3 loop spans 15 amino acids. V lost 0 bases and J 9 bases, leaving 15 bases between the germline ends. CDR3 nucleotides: TGTGCCAGCAGCTTAGGGTCTAGCGCGTATGGTGAGCAGTTCTTC. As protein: CASSLGSSAYGEQFF.